Only one count was recorded for the clone carrying this TCR beta chain. These data are taken from a study of blood T cell repertoires in COVID-19. Study background: Some COVID-19 samples were acute and others convalescent; all came from the United States, Italy and Spain. T cells, B-cell-depleted T cells, or PBMCs provided the cDNA or gDNA that served as material.

Authors' data handling: Amplification with reference gene primers provided the estimates of nucleated cell counts. Clones were read by immunoSEQ multiplex PCR, and TCRdb kept only the in-frame ones, dropping some. V and J calls and clone size are as listed in that table; D and trimming were resolved from the DNA. The repertoire holds tens of thousands of clones, with about 76% as singletons. Sequenced sample: peripheral blood. This TCR derives from a woman older than 75 with active or convalescent COVID-19.

This chain's CDR3 is CASSPGMGFSGNTIYF. The DNA of the CDR3 is TGTGCCAGCAGTCCGGGGATGGGGTTCTCTGGAAACACCATATATTTT. The chain recombines TRBV27 with TRBJ1-3; no firm D call. The CDR3 is made up of 16 amino acids. From germline, CDR1 is MNHEY and CDR2 SMNVEV (reference sequence). V gave up 5 bases and J gave up 0 bases, with 14 bases separating them.